This T cell receptor (beta chain) was identified in a study of blood T cell repertoires in COVID-19. Study details: Both acute and convalescent COVID-19 samples were obtained from the United States, Italy and Spain.

Original handling: Amplification from reference gene primers served as the basis for estimated nucleated cell counts. Sequenced by immunoSEQ multiplex PCR; TCRdb stores in-frame clones only, minus some. That table supplies the V and J calls and clone size; D and trimming were determined from the DNA. This sample has roughly 34,000 clones, with around 89% found just once. The germline V gene encodes CDR1 GTSNPN and CDR2 SVGIG (reference sequence). V lost 4 bases to trimming and J lost 7 bases; unmatched junction nucleotides: 11. CDR3 length: 15 amino acids. The receptor's source is a man in his fifties or sixties with active COVID-19. Sequenced material: peripheral blood. The chain recombines TRBV30 with TRBJ2-1; the match to TRBD1 covers 9 bases. CDR3 in DNA: TGTGCCTGGAACCCCGGACAGGGGCTTAAAAATGAGCAGTTCTTC. Amino acids: CAWNPGQGLKNEQFF. Filled out from reference TRBV30 and TRBJ2-1, the complete variable domain reads SQTIHQWPATLVQPVGSPLSLECTVEGTSNPNLYWYRQAAGRGLQLLFYSVGIGQISSEVPQNLSASRPQDRQFILSSKKLLLSDSGFYLCAWNPGQGLKNEQFFGPGTRLTVL.